The present entry profiles one TCR beta chain with its context. Its antigen is still unknown. This sample was included in a study of OX40 agonist ivuxolimab in advanced cancers. Study results and caveats: Those patients achieving a partial response at 0.1-3.0 mg/kg showed among the lowest clonal expansion.

Some clones are missing from TCRdb's copy, which holds only in-frame ones; the method was immunoSEQ multiplex PCR. The sample includes about 79,000 clones, about 90% of them seen just once. This specimen was CD4+ or CD8+ T cells sorted from blood, taken in a trial of the OX40 agonist ivuxolimab. The sequence was obtained from an adult with an advanced solid tumor such as melanoma, head and neck, liver or kidney cancer.

The CDR3 nucleotides are TGTGCCAGCAGTTCCATCGGACAGGGAGGAGATACGCAGTATTTT. Its protein is CASSSIGQGGDTQYF. The chain links TRBV6-6 to TRBJ2-3, with TRBD1 matching 8 bases. CDR1 is MNHNY, CDR2 SVGAGI, per germline (reference sequence). The CDR3 spans 15 residues. V trimming: 4 bases; J trimming: 5 bases; junction bases outside the gene matches: 8.